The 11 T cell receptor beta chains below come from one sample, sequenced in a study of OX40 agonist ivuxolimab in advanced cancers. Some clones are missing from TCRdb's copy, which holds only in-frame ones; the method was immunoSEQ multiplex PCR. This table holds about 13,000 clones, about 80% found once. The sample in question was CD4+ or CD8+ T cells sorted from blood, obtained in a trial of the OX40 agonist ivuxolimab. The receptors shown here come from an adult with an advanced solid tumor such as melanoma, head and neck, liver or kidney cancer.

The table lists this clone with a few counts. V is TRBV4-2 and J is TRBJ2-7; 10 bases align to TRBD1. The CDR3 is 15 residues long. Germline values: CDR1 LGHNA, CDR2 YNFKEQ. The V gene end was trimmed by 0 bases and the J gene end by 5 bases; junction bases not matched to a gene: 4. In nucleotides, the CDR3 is TGTGCCAGCAGCCAAGAGGGACAGGGGTACGACGAGCAGTACTTC. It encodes CASSQEGQGYDEQYF.

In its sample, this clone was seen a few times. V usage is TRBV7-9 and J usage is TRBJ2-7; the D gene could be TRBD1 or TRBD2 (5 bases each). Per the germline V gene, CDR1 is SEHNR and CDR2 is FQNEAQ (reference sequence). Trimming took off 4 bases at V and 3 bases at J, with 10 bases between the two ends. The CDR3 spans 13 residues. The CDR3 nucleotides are TGTGCCAGCAGCTCGGGACCAAACTACGAGCAGTACTTC. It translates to CASSSGPNYEQYF.

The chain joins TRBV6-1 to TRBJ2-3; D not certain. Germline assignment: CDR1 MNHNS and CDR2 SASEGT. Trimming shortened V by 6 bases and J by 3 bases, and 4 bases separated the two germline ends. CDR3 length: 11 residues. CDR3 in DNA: TGTGCCAGCAGCCAGACAGATACGCAGTATTTT. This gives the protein CASSQTDTQYF.

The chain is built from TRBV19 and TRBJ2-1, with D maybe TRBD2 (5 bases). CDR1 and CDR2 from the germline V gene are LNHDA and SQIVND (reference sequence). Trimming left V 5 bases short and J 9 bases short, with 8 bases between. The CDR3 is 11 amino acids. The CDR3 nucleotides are TGTGCCAGTAGTCTGGCGGGTGAGCAGTTCTTC. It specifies CASSLAGEQFF.

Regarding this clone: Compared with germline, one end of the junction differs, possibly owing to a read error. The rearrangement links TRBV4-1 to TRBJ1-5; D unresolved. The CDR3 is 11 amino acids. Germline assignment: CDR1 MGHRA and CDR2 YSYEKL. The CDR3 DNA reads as TGCGCCAGCAGCAAGATAACCGGGTCGAATTTT. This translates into CASSKITGSNF.

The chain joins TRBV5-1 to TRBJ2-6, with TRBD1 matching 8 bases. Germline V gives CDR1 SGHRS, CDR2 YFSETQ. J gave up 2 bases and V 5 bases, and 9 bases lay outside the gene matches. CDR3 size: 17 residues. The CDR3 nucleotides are TGCGCCAGCAGGGACAGGGAGTTTATCGCTGGGGCCAACGTCCTGACTTTC. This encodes CASRDREFIAGANVLTF.

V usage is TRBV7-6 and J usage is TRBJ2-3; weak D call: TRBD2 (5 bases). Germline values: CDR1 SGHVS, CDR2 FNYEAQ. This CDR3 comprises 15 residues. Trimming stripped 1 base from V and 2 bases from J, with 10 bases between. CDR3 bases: TGTGCCAGCAGCTTAGTAGTGCGGGCCACAGATACGCAGTATTTT. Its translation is CASSLVVRATDTQYF.

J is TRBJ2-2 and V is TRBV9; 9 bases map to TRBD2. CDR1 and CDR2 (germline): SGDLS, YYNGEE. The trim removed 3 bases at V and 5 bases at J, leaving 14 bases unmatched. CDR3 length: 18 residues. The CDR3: CASSATGTSRIATGELFF. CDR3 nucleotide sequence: TGTGCCAGCAGCGCGACCGGGACTAGCAGGATCGCAACCGGGGAGCTGTTTTTT.

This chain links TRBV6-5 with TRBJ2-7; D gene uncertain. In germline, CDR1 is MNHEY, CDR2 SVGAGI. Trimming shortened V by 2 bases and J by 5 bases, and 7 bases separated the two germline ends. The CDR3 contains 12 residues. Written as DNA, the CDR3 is TGTGCCAGCAGTTACGAAGGGCACGAGCAGTACTTC. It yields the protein CASSYEGHEQYF.

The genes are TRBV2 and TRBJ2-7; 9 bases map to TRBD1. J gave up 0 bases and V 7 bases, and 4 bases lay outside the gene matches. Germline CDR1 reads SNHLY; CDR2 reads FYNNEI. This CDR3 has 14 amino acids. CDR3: CASIGTGISYEQYF. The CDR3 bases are TGTGCCAGCATCGGGACAGGGATCTCCTACGAGCAGTACTTC.

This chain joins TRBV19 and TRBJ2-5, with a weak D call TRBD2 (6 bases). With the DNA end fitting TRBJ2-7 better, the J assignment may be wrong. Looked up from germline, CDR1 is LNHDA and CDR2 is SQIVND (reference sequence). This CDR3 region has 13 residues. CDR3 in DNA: TGTGCCAGTGGAGCGGGTGCCCTCTACGAGCAGTACTTC. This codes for CASGAGALYEQYF.